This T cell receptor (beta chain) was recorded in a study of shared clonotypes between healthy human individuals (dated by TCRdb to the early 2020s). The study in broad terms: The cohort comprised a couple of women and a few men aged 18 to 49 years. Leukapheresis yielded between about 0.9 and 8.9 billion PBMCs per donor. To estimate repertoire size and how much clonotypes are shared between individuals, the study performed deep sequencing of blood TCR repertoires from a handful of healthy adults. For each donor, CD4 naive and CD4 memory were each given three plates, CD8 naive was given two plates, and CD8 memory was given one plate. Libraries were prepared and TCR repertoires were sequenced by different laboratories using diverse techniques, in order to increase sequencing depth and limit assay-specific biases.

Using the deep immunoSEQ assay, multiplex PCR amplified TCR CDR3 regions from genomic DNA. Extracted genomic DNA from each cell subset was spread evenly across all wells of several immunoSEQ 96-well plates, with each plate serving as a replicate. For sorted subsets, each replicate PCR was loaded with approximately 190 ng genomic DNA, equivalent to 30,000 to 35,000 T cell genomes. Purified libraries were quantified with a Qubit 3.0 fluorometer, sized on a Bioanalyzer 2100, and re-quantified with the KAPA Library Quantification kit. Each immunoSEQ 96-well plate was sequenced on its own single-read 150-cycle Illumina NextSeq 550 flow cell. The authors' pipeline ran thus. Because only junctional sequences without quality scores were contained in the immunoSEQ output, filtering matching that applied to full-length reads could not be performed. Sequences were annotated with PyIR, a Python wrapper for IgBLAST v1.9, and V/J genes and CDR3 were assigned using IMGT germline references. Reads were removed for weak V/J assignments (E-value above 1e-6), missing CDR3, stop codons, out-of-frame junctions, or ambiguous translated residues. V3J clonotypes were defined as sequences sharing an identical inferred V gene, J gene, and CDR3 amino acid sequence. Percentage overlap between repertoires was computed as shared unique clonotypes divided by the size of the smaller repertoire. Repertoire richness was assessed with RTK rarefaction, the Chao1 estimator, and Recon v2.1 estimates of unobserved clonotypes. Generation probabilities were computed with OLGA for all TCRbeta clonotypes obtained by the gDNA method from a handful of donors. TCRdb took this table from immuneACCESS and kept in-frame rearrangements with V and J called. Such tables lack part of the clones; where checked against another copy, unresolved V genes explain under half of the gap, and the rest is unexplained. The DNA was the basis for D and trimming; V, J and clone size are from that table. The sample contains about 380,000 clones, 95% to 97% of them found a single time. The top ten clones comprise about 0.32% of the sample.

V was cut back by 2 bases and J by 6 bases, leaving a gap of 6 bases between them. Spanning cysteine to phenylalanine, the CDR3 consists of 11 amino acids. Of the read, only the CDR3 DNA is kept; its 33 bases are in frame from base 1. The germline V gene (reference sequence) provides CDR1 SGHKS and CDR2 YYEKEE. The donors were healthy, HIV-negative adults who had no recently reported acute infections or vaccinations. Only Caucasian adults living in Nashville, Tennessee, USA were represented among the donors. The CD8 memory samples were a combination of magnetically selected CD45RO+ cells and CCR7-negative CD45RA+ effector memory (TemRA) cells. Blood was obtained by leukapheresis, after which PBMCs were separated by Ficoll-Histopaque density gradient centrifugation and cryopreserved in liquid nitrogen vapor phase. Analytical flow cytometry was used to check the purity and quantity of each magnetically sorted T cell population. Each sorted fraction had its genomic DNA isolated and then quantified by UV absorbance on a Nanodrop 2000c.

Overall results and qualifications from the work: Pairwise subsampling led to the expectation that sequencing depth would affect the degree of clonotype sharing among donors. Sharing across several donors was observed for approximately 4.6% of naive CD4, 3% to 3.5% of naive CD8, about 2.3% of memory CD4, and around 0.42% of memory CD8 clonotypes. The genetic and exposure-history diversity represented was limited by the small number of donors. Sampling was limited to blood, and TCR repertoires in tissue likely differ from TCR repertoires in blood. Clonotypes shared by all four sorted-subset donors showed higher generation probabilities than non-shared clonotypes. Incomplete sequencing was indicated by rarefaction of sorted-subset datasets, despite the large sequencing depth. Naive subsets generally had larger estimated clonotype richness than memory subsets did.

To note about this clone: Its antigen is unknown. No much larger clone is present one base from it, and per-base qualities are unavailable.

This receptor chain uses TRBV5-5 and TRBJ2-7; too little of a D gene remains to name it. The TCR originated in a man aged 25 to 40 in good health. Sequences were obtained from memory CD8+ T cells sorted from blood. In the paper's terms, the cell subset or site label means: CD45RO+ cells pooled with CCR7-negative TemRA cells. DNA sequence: TGTGCCAGCAGCTTTACCTTCGAGCAGTACTTC. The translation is CASSFTFEQYF.